This paragraph covers one TCR beta chain sequence. This clonotype qualifies as large (0.1 to 1%). Its antigen remains undetermined. Per-nucleotide qualities are absent, and no much larger clonotype sits a single base away. The entry originates in a study of precursors of human CD4 cytotoxic T cells (dated by TCRdb to the late 2010s). Study-level background: In total, around 13 donors contributed CD4+ memory subsets to the bulk TCR-seq analysis. TCR-seq analysis of roughly 15 donors yielded TCRalpha and TCRbeta chain sequences (table S7).

V is cut back by 6 bases and J by 4 bases, with 9 bases in the junction unmatched. Based on the germline V gene, the CDR1 and CDR2 sequences are SGHVS and FQNEAQ. Including the terminal cysteine and phenylalanine, the CDR3 comprises 15 residues. Only the CDR3 portion is preserved as DNA: 45 bases, with reading frame beginning at the first base. To test a precursor-effector relationship among CD4 cytotoxic T cells, bulk UMI-based TCR sequencing was performed on four sorted CD4+ memory subsets (TCM, TEM, IL-7Rhigh TEMRA, IL-7R- TEMRA). Cells were obtained from peripheral blood mononuclear cells that had been isolated from human blood. The research as a whole found: A larger fraction of IL-7Rhigh TEMRA clonotypes than of TEM or TCM clonotypes was made up of expanded effector clonotypes. The limitation that the direction of differentiation between precursor and effector cells cannot be definitively established by a human observational design was noted by the authors. Only about 95% of the 14 donors were included in some bulk TCR-seq comparisons, which suggests that not every subset was available for every donor. More restricted TCR repertoires, with lower diversity and more expanded clonotypes, were shown by IL-7Rhigh and IL-7R- TEMRA subsets than by TCM and TEM subsets.

TCRdb lists the instrument as Illumina MiSeq. The paper's processing steps were these. The Shannon-Wiener index, calculated in VDJtools, was used to measure repertoire diversity. A TCRbeta clonotype counted as expanded if its clonotype frequency was 3 or higher. The raw public data were reprocessed by TCRdb itself: fastp quality trimming at Q25, MiXCR clonotype calling, in-frame beta chains only. Here each entry gathers all rows of one CDR3 protein and keeps the most common genes and DNA. The V and J calls and clone size come from TCRdb's table, not from the authors' own analysis. The sample includes 580 or so distinct CDR3 sequences, with 21% observed a single time. The ten largest clones add up to about an eighth of the sample.

This chain is built from TRBV7-8 and TRBJ2-3; TRBD2 aligns with 8 central bases. This clonotype was sampled from a human donor in good health. Material for sequencing was memory CD4+ T cells from blood (PBMCs). DNA sequence: TGTGCCAGCAGTTCTGAGCGGGGGAGAGCAGATACGCAGTATTTT. Translated, this is CASSSERGRADTQYF. Reference TRBV7-8 and TRBJ2-3 genes cover what lies past the CDR3, so the full variable domain is GAGVSQSPRYKVAKRGQDVALRCDPISGHVSLFWYQQALGQGPEFLTYFQNEAQLDKSGLPSDRFFAERPEGSVSTLKIQRTQQEDSAVYLCASSSERGRADTQYFGPGTRLTVL.